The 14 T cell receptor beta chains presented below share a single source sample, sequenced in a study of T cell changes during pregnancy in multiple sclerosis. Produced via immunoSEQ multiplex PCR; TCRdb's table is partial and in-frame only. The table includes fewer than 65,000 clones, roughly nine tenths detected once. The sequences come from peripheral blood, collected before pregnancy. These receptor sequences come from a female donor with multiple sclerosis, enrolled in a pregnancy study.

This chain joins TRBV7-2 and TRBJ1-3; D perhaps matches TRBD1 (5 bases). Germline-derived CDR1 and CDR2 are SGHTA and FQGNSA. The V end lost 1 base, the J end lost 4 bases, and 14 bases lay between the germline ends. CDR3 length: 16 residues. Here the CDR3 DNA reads TGTGCCAGCAGCTTAGGGCCCAGCGGGGCCGGAAACACCATATATTTT. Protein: CASSLGPSGAGNTIYF.

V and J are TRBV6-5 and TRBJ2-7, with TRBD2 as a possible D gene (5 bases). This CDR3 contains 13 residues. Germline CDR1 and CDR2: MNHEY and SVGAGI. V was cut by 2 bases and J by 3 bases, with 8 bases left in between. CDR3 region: CASSYRGDYEQYF. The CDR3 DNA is TGTGCCAGCAGTTACCGGGGAGACTACGAGCAGTACTTC.

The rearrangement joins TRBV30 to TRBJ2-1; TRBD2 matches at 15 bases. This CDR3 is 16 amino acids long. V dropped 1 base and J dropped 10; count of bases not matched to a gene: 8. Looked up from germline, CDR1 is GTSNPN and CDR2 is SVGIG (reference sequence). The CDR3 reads CAWSARTSGGAGEQFF. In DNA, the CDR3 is TGTGCCTGGAGTGCTCGGACTAGCGGGGGGGCCGGGGAGCAGTTCTTC.

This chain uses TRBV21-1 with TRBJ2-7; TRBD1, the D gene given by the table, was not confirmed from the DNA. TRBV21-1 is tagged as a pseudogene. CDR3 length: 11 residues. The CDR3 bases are TGTGCCAGCAGGGCAGGGTACGAGCAGTACTTC. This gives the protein CASRAGYEQYF.

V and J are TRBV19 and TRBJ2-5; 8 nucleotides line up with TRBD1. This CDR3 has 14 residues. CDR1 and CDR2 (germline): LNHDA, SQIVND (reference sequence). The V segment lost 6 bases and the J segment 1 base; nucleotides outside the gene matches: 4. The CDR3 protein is CASRRQGTQETQYF. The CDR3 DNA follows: TGTGCCAGTAGGAGACAGGGGACCCAAGAGACCCAGTACTTC.

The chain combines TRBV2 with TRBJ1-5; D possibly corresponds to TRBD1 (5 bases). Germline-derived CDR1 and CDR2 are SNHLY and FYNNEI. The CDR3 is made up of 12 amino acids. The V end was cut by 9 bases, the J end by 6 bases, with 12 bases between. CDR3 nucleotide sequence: TGTGCCAGTTCGGGGGGAACTCAGCCCCAGCATTTT. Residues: CASSGGTQPQHF.

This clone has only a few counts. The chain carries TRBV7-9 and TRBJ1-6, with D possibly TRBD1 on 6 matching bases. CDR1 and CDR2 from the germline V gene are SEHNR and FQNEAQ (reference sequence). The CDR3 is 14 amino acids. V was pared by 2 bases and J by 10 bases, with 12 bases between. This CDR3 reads CASSLPPGVSPLHF. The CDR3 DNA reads TGTGCCAGCAGCTTACCTCCAGGGGTCTCACCCCTCCACTTT.

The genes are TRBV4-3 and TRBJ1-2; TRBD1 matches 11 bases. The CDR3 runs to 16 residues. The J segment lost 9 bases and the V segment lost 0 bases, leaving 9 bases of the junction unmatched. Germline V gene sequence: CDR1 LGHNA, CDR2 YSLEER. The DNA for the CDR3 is TGCGCCAGCAGCCAAGATCTTGGACAGGGGGCTGCAAGCTACACCTTC. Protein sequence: CASSQDLGQGAASYTF.

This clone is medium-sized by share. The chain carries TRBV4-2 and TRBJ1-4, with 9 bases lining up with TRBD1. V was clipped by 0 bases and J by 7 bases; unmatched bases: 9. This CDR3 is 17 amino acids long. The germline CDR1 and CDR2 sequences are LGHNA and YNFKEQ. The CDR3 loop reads CASSQEEGGQGREKLFF. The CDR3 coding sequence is TGTGCCAGCAGCCAAGAAGAGGGGGGACAGGGCCGTGAAAAACTGTTTTTT.

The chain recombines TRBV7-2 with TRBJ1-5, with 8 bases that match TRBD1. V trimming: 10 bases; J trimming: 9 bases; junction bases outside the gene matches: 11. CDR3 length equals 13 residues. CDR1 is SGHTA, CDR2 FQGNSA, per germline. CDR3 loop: CATGQGVSRPQHF. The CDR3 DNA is TGTGCCACTGGACAGGGAGTAAGTCGGCCCCAGCATTTT.

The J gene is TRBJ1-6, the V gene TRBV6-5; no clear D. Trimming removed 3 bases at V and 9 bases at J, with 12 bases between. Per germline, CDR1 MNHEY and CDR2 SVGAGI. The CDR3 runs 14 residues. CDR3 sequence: CASSYLAASSPLHF. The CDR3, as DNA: TGTGCCAGCAGTTATTTGGCGGCTAGTTCACCCCTCCACTTT.

DNA of the CDR3: TGTGCCAGCAGCCAAGATCAGAACATTCAGTACTTC. It specifies CASSQDQNIQYF. This chain connects TRBV4-2 to TRBJ2-4; no definite D call. Trimming shortened V by 0 bases and J by 7 bases, and 4 bases separated the two germline ends. Germline V gives CDR1 LGHNA, CDR2 YNFKEQ. The CDR3 has 12 amino acids.

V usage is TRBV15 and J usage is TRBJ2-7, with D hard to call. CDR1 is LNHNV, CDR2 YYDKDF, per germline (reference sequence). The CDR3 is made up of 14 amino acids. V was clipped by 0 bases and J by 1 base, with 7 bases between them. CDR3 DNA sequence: TGTGCCACCAGCAGAGAGGTGAGGTCCTACGAGCAGTACTTC. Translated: CATSREVRSYEQYF. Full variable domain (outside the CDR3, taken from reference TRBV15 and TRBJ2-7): DAMVIQNPRYQVTQFGKPVTLSCSQTLNHNVMYWYQQKSSQAPKLLFHYYDKDFNNEADTPDNFQSRRPNTSFCFLDIRSPGLGDTAMYLCATSREVRSYEQYFGPGTRLTVT.

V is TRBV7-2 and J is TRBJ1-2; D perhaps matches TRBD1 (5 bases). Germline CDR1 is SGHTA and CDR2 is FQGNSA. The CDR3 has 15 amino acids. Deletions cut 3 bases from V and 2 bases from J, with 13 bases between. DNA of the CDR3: TGTGCCAGCAGCTTGTTCAGGGTGTCCAACTATGGCTACACCTTC. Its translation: CASSLFRVSNYGYTF.